The rows below give T cell receptor beta chains drawn from one sample of a study of Graves' ophthalmopathy and Graves' hyperthyroidism. TCRdb re-derived calls from the multiplex PCR reads in MiXCR, one entry per CDR3 protein. The table shows 560,000 or so distinct CDR3 sequences, with about two fifths occurring only once. The source material was peripheral blood or thyroid tissue (not recorded which). The source of these receptors is an adult man with Graves' hyperthyroidism. The CDR3 runs from the conserved cysteine through the conserved F or W. A D gene is named only where the DNA matches it firmly. Clone size is stated in some rows and not others, as once, few, many or a class when expanded.

clone_size	v_call	d_call	j_call	cdr3_nt	cdr3_aa
many	TRBV5-1	TRBD1	TRBJ2-7	TGCGCCAGCAGCTACCCCCGACAGGGGTCACCCTACGAGCAGTACTTC	CASSYPRQGSPYEQYF
few	TRBV12-3/TRBV12-4	NA	TRBJ2-7	TGTGCCAGCAGGGAAACAGGGTGGGGGGCCTCCTACGAGCAGTACTTC	CASRETGWGASYEQYF
once	TRBV9	NA	TRBJ2-2	TGTGCCAGCAGCGTAGTTGTGGGACACACCGGGGAGCTGTTTTTT	CASSVVVGHTGELFF
many	TRBV29-1	TRBD1	TRBJ1-5	TGCAGCATTGGGGACAGGGGCGGCAATCAGCCCCAGCATTTT	CSIGDRGGNQPQHF
NA	TRBV7-9	NA	TRBJ2-2	TGTGCCAGCAGCCCGAAATCCCAGGGAAACACCGGGGAGCTGTTTTTT	CASSPKSQGNTGELFF
NA	TRBV3-1	NA	TRBJ1-5	TGTGCCAGCAGCCCCACAGTATCGGGGCCCCAGCATTTT	CASSPTVSGPQHF
few	TRBV5-1	NA	TRBJ2-2	TGCGCCAGCAACCCACAGGGAGGCACCGGGGAGCTGTTTTTT	CASNPQGGTGELFF
NA	TRBV29-1	NA	TRBJ2-1	TGCAGCGTTGAGGGCAGGGGGGAACTTTACAATGAGCAGTTCTTC	CSVEGRGELYNEQFF
NA	TRBV20-1	NA	TRBJ2-7	TGCAGTGCTAGGAGGGACTACGAGCAGTACTTC	CSARRDYEQYF
many	TRBV5-1	TRBD1	TRBJ2-2	TGCGCCAGCAGCTTGGTCCTAAGGACAGGCCGCCGGGAGCTGTTTTTT	CASSLVLRTGRRELFF
NA	TRBV7-8	TRBD2	TRBJ2-5	TGTGCCAGCAGCCTCCGTCCGGGACTAGCGGGAGTAAGGACCCAGTACTTC	CASSLRPGLAGVRTQYF
NA	TRBV9	TRBD1	TRBJ1-2	TGTGCCAGCAGCGTAGCCGAGACAGGGGGCTATGGCTACACCTTC	CASSVAETGGYGYTF
NA	TRBV24-1	NA	TRBJ2-7	TGTGCCACCAGTGATGGAGCCCACGAGCAGTACTTC	CATSDGAHEQYF
NA	TRBV29-1	NA	TRBJ2-5	TGCAGCGTTTATGGGGCAAGACAAGAGACCCAGTACTTC	CSVYGARQETQYF
NA	TRBV20-1	NA	TRBJ2-7	TGCAGTGCTAGCGCCTTGTGGCCACTCTACGAGCAGTACTTC	CSASALWPLYEQYF
NA	TRBV29-1	TRBD2	TRBJ2-5	TGCAGCCCCGGGACTAGCGGCCAAGAGACCCAGTACTTC	CSPGTSGQETQYF
many	TRBV10-2	NA	TRBJ1-5	TGCGCCAGCAGTGCGGATGATGGCCAGCCCCAGCATTTT	CASSADDGQPQHF
once	TRBV20-1	NA	TRBJ1-5	TGCAGTGCAAGAGGTGCCTCGCTCAATCAGCCCCAGCATTTT	CSARGASLNQPQHF
many	TRBV20-1	NA	TRBJ1-1	TGCAGTGCTAGAGATCTGGCAGATCTTGAAGCTTTCTTT	CSARDLADLEAFF
many	TRBV7-8	NA	TRBJ1-1	TGTGCCAGCAGCCTGGGGTGGGCGGACAAAGCTTTCTTT	CASSLGWADKAFF
NA	TRBV4-2	NA	TRBJ1-1	TGTGCCAGCAGCCAAGGGGCAGCAAACACTGAAGCTTTCTTT	CASSQGAANTEAFF
many	TRBV7-2	NA	TRBJ2-1	TGTGCCAGCAGCCTTAGGGGGAATGAGCAGTTCTTC	CASSLRGNEQFF
few	TRBV24-1	TRBD2	TRBJ2-3	TGTGCCACCAGTGATTCCCGCGGGAGCGGCACAGATACGCAGTATTTT	CATSDSRGSGTDTQYF
once	TRBV12-3/TRBV12-4	TRBD2	TRBJ2-7	TGTGCCAGCAGACCCACCGCGGGAGGCATGAACAATGAGCAGTACTTC	CASRPTAGGMNNEQYF
many	TRBV11-2	TRBD2	TRBJ2-7	TGTGCCAGCAGCCCATGGACTAGCGGGAAGGGCTACGAGCAGTACTTC	CASSPWTSGKGYEQYF
NA	TRBV19	TRBD1	TRBJ2-2	TGTGCCAGTACCTCACAGGGGGCGAACACCGGGGAGCTGTTTTTT	CASTSQGANTGELFF
NA	TRBV10-3	NA	TRBJ2-5	TGTGCCAGCAGTGAAGCTAAGGGGGGGGTAGAAGAGACCCAGTACTTC	CASSEAKGGVEETQYF
many	TRBV4-1	NA	TRBJ1-1	TGCGCCAGCAGCCAAGTACAGAACACTGAAGCTTTCTTT	CASSQVQNTEAFF